This T cell receptor beta chain was sequenced for a study of T-cell reconstitution after alpha-beta-depleted transplantation in children. CDR3 size: 16 residues. Germline trimming cut 0 bases from V and 4 bases from J; bases unmatched to any gene: 5. Germline CDR1 reads LNHNV; CDR2 reads YYDKDF (reference sequence). This clonotype was recorded many times. Molecular barcoding with unique molecular identifiers was used for the TCRbeta library. From the PCR reads, TCRdb called clonotypes with MiXCR, one entry per CDR3 protein. The sample contains some 250,000 distinct CDR3 sequences, about 12% of which appear only once.

This specimen consisted of PBMCs from the stem cell graft donor, obtained from the stem cell graft. V gene TRBV15 combines with J gene TRBJ2-1, with 8 positions matching TRBD1. This TCR came from a human donor who donated a stem cell graft to a child with acute lymphoblastic leukemia. The CDR3 loop is CATSRENRGSYNEQFF. In DNA, the CDR3 is TGTGCCACCAGCAGAGAGAACAGGGGGAGTTACAATGAGCAGTTCTTC.